The 12 T cell receptor beta chains listed next were all sequenced from one sample in a study of blood T cell repertoires in COVID-19 (TCRdb year 2020). The library was made by the immunoSEQ multiplex PCR assay. TCRdb carries this immuneACCESS record with in-frame sequences only. Its versions omit some clonotypes, under half of them owing to an unresolved V gene in the studies checked, with the rest unexplained. Counted in this sample were approximately 340,000 clones; roughly nine tenths of them appeared once. The biggest ten clones account for over 0.7% of the sample. The specimen was PBMCs or T cells enriched from blood (not recorded which). These receptors all stem from a woman aged 40 to 50 who had been exposed to COVID-19.

The rearrangement joins TRBV19 to TRBJ1-2, with 7 bases that match TRBD1. CDR3 length: 16 amino acids. V lost 6 bases to trimming and J lost 6 bases; unmatched junction nucleotides: 16. Germline V lookup: CDR1 LNHDA, CDR2 SQIVND (reference sequence). The CDR3 DNA reads TGTGCCAGTAGGAGGTCAGGGGGACACAGTGGGAATGGCTACACCTTC. Amino acids: CASRRSGGHSGNGYTF. Supplemented by reference TRBV19 and TRBJ1-2, the full variable domain reads DGGITQSPKYLFRKEGQNVTLSCEQNLNHDAMYWYRQDPGQGLRLIYYSQIVNDFQKGDIAEGYSVSREKKESFPLTVTSAQKNPTAFYLCASRRSGGHSGNGYTFGSGTRLTVV.

The rearrangement links TRBV14 to TRBJ1-2; D gene ambiguous. The CDR3 length is 14 residues. Germline CDR1 is SGHDN and CDR2 is FVKESK. V was shortened by 4 bases and J by 8 bases, with 17 bases between the two germline ends. This CDR3 is CASSPLPGASGYTF. In DNA, the CDR3 is TGTGCCAGCAGCCCACTCCCGGGAGCCTCGGGCTACACCTTC.

This clone has a single count. V usage is TRBV20-1 and J usage is TRBJ1-1; tentatively, D is TRBD1 (5 bases). The CDR3 totals 15 residues. Per germline, CDR1 DFQATT and CDR2 SNEGSKA (reference sequence). The V end was cut by 3 bases, the J end by 2 bases, with 16 bases between. The CDR3 DNA follows: TGCAGTGCTAGTCCCATGCAGGGAGGAAACACTGAAGCTTTCTTT. Amino acid sequence: CSASPMQGGNTEAFF.

V is TRBV5-1 and J is TRBJ1-1, with TRBD1 identical over 9 bases. Germline CDR1 and CDR2: SGHRS and YFSETQ. This CDR3 has 14 residues. Trimming removed 0 bases from V and 5 bases from J; junction bases left unmatched: 2. This CDR3 is CASSLEDRGTEAFF. In nucleotides, the CDR3 is TGCGCCAGCAGCTTGGAGGACAGGGGTACTGAAGCTTTCTTT. Full variable domain (missing parts from reference TRBV5-1 and TRBJ1-1): KAGVTQTPRYLIKTRGQQVTLSCSPISGHRSVSWYQQTPGQGLQFLFEYFSETQRNKGNFPGRFSGRQFSNSRSEMNVSTLELGDSALYLCASSLEDRGTEAFFGQGTRLTVV.

The chain combines TRBV27 with TRBJ1-4; 7 bases line up with TRBD1. The V and J ends lost 5 bases and 4 bases, in that order; junction bases with no gene match: 7. Germline V gene data show CDR1 as MNHEY and CDR2 as SMNVEV (reference sequence). This CDR3 is built from 15 residues. CDR3 sequence: CASSPRTGLNEKLFF. The CDR3 DNA reads as TGTGCCAGCAGTCCCAGGACAGGTCTTAATGAAAAACTGTTTTTT. The variable domain in full, completed from reference TRBV27 and TRBJ1-4, reads EAQVTQNPRYLITVTGKKLTVTCSQNMNHEYMSWYRQDPGLGLRQIYYSMNVEVTDKGDVPEGYKVSRKEKRNFPLILESPSPNQTSLYFCASSPRTGLNEKLFFGSGTQLSVL.

CDR3 in amino acids: CASSDVRQSRNEKLFF. CDR3 nucleotides: TGTGCCAGCAGCGACGTAAGACAGTCCAGGAATGAAAAACTGTTTTTT. This rearrangement joins TRBV11-2 to TRBJ1-4, with D possibly TRBD1 on 5 matching bases. V was cut by 5 bases and J by 5 bases, with 18 bases left in between. CDR1 SGHAT and CDR2 FQNNGV come from the germline V gene. The CDR3 is 16 amino acids.

V is TRBV5-1 and J is TRBJ2-1, with TRBD2 matching over 15 bases. The CDR3 sequence is 16 residues long. Trimming cost V 4 bases and J 5 bases; bases outside gene matches: 4. From germline, CDR1 is SGHRS and CDR2 YFSETQ. The CDR3 reads CASSTGLAGGHNEQFF. CDR3 coding DNA: TGCGCCAGCAGCACGGGACTAGCGGGGGGACACAATGAGCAGTTCTTC.

This clone was recorded only once. The chain combines TRBV9 with TRBJ1-5; 7 bases map to TRBD1. The germline CDR1 and CDR2 sequences are SGDLS and YYNGEE. Trimming at V came to 4 bases and at J to 1 base, leaving 5 bases not matched to a gene. CDR3 length: 15 residues. The CDR3 loop is CASSQGVGSNQPQHF. CDR3 sequence (DNA): TGTGCCAGCAGCCAGGGGGTTGGCAGCAATCAGCCCCAGCATTTT.

CDR3: CASSVQGRQAYEQYF. For the CDR3, the DNA is TGTGCCAGCAGCGTACAGGGACGGCAAGCCTACGAGCAGTACTTC. This chain links TRBV6-5 with TRBJ2-7; tentative D call: TRBD1 (6 bases). CDR3 length equals 15 residues. Deletions cut 6 bases from V and 2 bases from J, with 17 bases between. Germline V lookup: CDR1 MNHEY, CDR2 SVGAGI.

The chain carries TRBV5-1 and TRBJ2-3, with 10 bases fitting TRBD2. The CDR3 totals 18 residues. Germline V lookup: CDR1 SGHRS, CDR2 YFSETQ. With 4 bases clipped from V and 0 bases from J, the junction kept 11 bases outside the gene matches. CDR3 nucleotide sequence: TGCGCCAGCAGCCGTCGACTAGCGGGTGGGACTAGCACAGATACGCAGTATTTT. This sequence encodes CASSRRLAGGTSTDTQYF.

J is TRBJ2-1 and V is TRBV25-1; a possible D gene is TRBD1 (5 bases). The CDR3 totals 14 residues. V was clipped by 6 bases and J by 0 bases, with 9 bases between them. Germline V gives CDR1 MGHDK, CDR2 SYGVNS. CDR3 DNA sequence: TGTGCCAGCAGGGATCAGGGCTCCTACAATGAGCAGTTCTTC. This codes for CASRDQGSYNEQFF.

The chain is built from TRBV7-9 and TRBJ1-5, with TRBD1 identical over 7 bases. There are 16 residues in the CDR3. The J segment lost 3 bases and the V segment lost 4 bases, leaving 9 bases of the junction unmatched. Germline lookup yields CDR1 SEHNR and CDR2 FQNEAQ (reference sequence). Written as DNA, the CDR3 is TGTGCCAGCAGCTCCCGGGACAGCCTTTACAATCAGCCCCAGCATTTT. Amino acids: CASSSRDSLYNQPQHF.